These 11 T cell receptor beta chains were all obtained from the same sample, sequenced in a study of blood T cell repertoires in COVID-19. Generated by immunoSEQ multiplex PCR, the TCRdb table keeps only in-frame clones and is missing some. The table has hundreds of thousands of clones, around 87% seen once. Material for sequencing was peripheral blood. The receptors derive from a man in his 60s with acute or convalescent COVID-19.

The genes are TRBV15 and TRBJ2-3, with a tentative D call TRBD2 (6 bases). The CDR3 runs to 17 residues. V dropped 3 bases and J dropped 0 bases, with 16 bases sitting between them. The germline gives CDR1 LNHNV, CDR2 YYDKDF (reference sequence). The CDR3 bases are TGTGCCACCAGCAGGCGTGGGGGGACGTCTAGCACAGATACGCAGTATTTT. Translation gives CATSRRGGTSSTDTQYF. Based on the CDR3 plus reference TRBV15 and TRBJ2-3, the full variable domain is DAMVIQNPRYQVTQFGKPVTLSCSQTLNHNVMYWYQQKSSQAPKLLFHYYDKDFNNEADTPDNFQSRRPNTSFCFLDIRSPGLGDTAMYLCATSRRGGTSSTDTQYFGPGTRLTVL.

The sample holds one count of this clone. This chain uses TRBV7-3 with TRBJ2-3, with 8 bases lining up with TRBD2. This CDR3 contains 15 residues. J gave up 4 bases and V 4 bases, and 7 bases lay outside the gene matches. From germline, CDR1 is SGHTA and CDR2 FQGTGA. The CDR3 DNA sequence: TGTGCCAGCAGCTCGTACGGGGGGGCCTCAGATACGCAGTATTTT. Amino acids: CASSSYGGASDTQYF.

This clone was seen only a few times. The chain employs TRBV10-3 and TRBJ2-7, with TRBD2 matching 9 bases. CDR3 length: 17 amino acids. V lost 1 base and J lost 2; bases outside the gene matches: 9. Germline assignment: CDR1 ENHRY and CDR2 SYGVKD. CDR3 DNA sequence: TGTGCCATCAGTGAGTGGGTAGCGGGGGATCCTACCTACGAGCAGTACTTC. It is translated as CAISEWVAGDPTYEQYF.

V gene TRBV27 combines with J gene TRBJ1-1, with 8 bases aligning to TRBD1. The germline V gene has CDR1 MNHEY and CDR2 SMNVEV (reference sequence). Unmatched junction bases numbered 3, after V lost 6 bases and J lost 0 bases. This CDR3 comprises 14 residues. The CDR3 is CASRRDRLNTEAFF. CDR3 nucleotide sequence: TGTGCCAGCAGGAGGGACAGGCTGAACACTGAAGCTTTCTTT.

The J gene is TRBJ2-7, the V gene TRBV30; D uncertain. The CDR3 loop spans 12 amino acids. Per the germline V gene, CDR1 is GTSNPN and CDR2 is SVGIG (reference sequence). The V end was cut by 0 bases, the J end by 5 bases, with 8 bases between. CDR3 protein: CAWSVNGHEQYF. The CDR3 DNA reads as TGTGCCTGGAGTGTAAATGGGCACGAGCAGTACTTC.

The CDR3, as DNA: TGTGCCAGCAGAGCCCATAGAAACACCGGGGAGCTGTTTTTT. Translated: CASRAHRNTGELFF. The J gene is TRBJ2-2, the V gene TRBV6-5, with D uncertain. V was cut by 6 bases and J by 2 bases, with 10 bases left in between. The CDR3 spans 14 residues. Germline V lookup: CDR1 MNHEY, CDR2 SVGAGI.

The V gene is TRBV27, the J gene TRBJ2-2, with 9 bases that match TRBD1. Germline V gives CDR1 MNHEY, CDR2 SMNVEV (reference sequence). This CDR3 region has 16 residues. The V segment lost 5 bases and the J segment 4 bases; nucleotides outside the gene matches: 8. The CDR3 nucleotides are TGTGCCAGCAGTGTCCAGACAGGGGGAGGCACCGGGGAGCTGTTTTTT. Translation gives CASSVQTGGGTGELFF.

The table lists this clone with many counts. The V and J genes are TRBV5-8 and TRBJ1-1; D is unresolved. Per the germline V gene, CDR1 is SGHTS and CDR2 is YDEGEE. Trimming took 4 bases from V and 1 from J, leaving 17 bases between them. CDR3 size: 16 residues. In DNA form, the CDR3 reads TGTGCCAGCAGCGCCGGAGCCCCCTTGCAGAACACTGAAGCTTTCTTT. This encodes CASSAGAPLQNTEAFF.

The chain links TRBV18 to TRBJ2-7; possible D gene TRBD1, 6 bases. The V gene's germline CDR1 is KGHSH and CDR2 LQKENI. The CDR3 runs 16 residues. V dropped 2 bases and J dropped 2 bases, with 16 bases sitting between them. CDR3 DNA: TGTGCCAGCTCACCAACTAAGCGGACAGAGCCCTACGAGCAGTACTTC. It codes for CASSPTKRTEPYEQYF.

The CDR3 nucleotides are TGTGCCAGCTCACCACTTATGGGACAGGGGTCCTACACCGGGGAGCTGTTTTTT. It encodes CASSPLMGQGSYTGELFF. The chain carries TRBV18 and TRBJ2-2; 10 bases agree with TRBD1. Germline CDR1 reads KGHSH; CDR2 reads LQKENI. CDR3 size: 18 residues. With V trimmed by 1 base and J by 3 bases, 8 bases remained unmatched.

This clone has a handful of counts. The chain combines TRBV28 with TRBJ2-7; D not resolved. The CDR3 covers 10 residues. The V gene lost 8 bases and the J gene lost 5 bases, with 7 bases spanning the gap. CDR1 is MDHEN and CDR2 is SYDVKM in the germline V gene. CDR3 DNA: TGTGCCAGCGGTCCGGACGAGCAGTACTTC. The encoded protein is CASGPDEQYF.